This note documents a single TCR beta chain sequence. Its antigen is undetermined. This record comes from a study of CD4 T cells in relation to SARS-CoV-2 and coronaviruses. Overall study context: TCR beta CDR3s were sequenced after roughly nine-day antigen culture of PBMCs. No peptide or an HIV-1 Nef peptide pool served as negative control.

Some clones are missing from TCRdb's copy, which holds only in-frame ones; the method was immunoSEQ multiplex PCR. The sample has 30,000 or so clones, around 72% seen once. Study conclusions and caveats: Around 60% of donors had memory CD4+ clonotypes crossrecognizing SARS-CoV-2 and common cold coronavirus spike.

The unexposed donors gave CD4+ T cells in about 2010-2019, prior to COVID-19. Isolation of CD4+ T cells took place after about eleven days in culture. Cultures received half-medium IL-2 refreshes on days 3 and 7. Germline-derived CDR1 and CDR2 are LGHDT and YNNKEL (reference sequence). Trimming removed 2 bases at V and 0 bases at J, with 14 bases between. The CDR3 sequence is 17 residues long. The source material was CD4+ T cells from PBMCs, cultured in vitro. The rearrangement links TRBV3-1 (or the pseudogene TRBV3-2) to TRBJ1-3; D ambiguous. This TCR came from a human donor in good health. Here the CDR3 reads CASSQTRDFPSGNTIYF. For the CDR3, the DNA is TGTGCCAGCAGCCAAACCCGGGATTTTCCCTCTGGAAACACCATATATTTT.